This T cell receptor beta chain appears in the sequencing data of a study of blood T cell repertoires in COVID-19. Measured with immunoSEQ multiplex PCR; TCRdb has only the in-frame clones, and not every one. The sample lists around 480,000 clones, roughly 90% seen once, with under 0.75% in the top ten. The TCR comes from a woman aged 18-29 years who had recovered from COVID-19. Sequences were obtained from PBMCs or T cells enriched from blood (not recorded which).

The CDR3, as DNA: TGTGCCAGCAGCTTCGGTGGGACTGACACTGAAGCTTTCTTT. Translation: CASSFGGTDTEAFF. The J gene is TRBJ1-1, the V gene TRBV7-9; D possibly corresponds to TRBD1 (5 bases). CDR3 length: 14 amino acids. From germline, CDR1 is SEHNR and CDR2 FQNEAQ (reference sequence). V lost 3 bases and J 3 bases, leaving 11 bases between the germline ends. Drawing the rest from reference TRBV7-9 and TRBJ1-1, the complete variable domain is DTGVSQNPRHKITKRGQNVTFRCDPISEHNRLYWYRQTLGQGPEFLTYFQNEAQLEKSRLLSDRFSAERPKGSFSTLEIQRTEQGDSAMYLCASSFGGTDTEAFFGQGTRLTVV.